The 26 T cell receptor beta chains in this list originate from one sample, sequenced in a study of T cell changes during pregnancy in multiple sclerosis (dated by TCRdb to the late 2010s). The receptor library was made with the immunoSEQ multiplex PCR assay. As stored in TCRdb, this immuneACCESS dataset retains in-frame rearrangements with V and J assigned. A fraction of the clones does not appear; measured against another copy, unresolved V genes explain less than half of the discrepancy, and the remainder lacks a known reason. In all, the sample holds 40,000 or so clones, and about 93% of those were seen once. The leading ten clones occupy 0.6% to 0.75% of the sample. The starting material was CD4+ T cells from peripheral blood mononuclear cells, obtained in the third trimester of pregnancy. The receptors derive from a female donor with multiple sclerosis, enrolled in a pregnancy study.

This clone was detected only once. The rearrangement links TRBV5-1 to TRBJ2-5; no clear D. The V and J ends lost 3 bases and 1 base respectively, with 7 bases between them. This CDR3 spans 13 amino acids. Germline V gene lookup returns CDR1 SGHRS and CDR2 YFSETQ. The chain's CDR3 is CASSSSVQETQYF. CDR3 bases: TGCGCCAGCAGCTCAAGCGTCCAAGAGACCCAGTACTTC.

The chain joins TRBV4-1 to TRBJ2-3; 10 bases agree with TRBD1. The CDR3 is made up of 18 amino acids. Germline lookup yields CDR1 MGHRA and CDR2 YSYEKL. J gave up 2 bases and V 5 bases, and 13 bases lay outside the gene matches. The CDR3 DNA follows: TGCGCCAGCAGCTCGAGGCCCCGGACAGGGGGATCCACAGATACGCAGTATTTT. Protein product: CASSSRPRTGGSTDTQYF.

The J gene is TRBJ1-2, the V gene TRBV28, with D perhaps matching TRBD1 (6 bases). Germline V gives CDR1 MDHEN, CDR2 SYDVKM. Deletions cut 4 bases from V and 4 bases from J, with 13 bases between. The CDR3 consists of 14 residues. The CDR3 here is CASSSGALAYGYTF. The DNA of the CDR3 is TGTGCCAGCAGTTCAGGGGCCCTAGCCTATGGCTACACCTTC.

The genes are TRBV18 and TRBJ2-7, with 7 bases matching TRBD2. The trim removed 4 bases at V and 4 bases at J, leaving 10 bases unmatched. Germline V gives CDR1 KGHSH, CDR2 LQKENI. This CDR3 contains 15 residues. The CDR3 nucleotides read TGTGCCAGCTCACTGAGCGCCGGGGGGAAGTACGAGCAGTACTTC. Translating it yields CASSLSAGGKYEQYF.

This chain links TRBV5-4 with TRBJ2-7, with 9 bases fitting TRBD1. This CDR3 has 16 residues. The V gene's germline CDR1 is SGHNT and CDR2 YYREEE (reference sequence). V was clipped by 3 bases and J by 5 bases; unmatched bases: 12. CDR3 protein: CASSSLGTGRSNEQYF. CDR3 nucleotides: TGTGCCAGCAGCTCCTTGGGGACAGGGAGGAGTAACGAGCAGTACTTC.

The rearrangement joins TRBV5-1 to TRBJ1-2; D call uncertain. The V gene lost 4 bases and the J gene lost 1 base, with 14 bases spanning the gap. The CDR3 contains 15 residues. Germline V gene lookup returns CDR1 SGHRS and CDR2 YFSETQ. CDR3 in amino acids: CASSRVGGLNYGYTF. CDR3 sequence (DNA): TGCGCCAGCAGCCGTGTGGGAGGGCTTAACTATGGCTACACCTTC.

This clone was picked up one time. The chain couples TRBV5-1 to TRBJ2-7; 8 nucleotides line up with TRBD1. V lost 0 bases and J lost 5; bases outside the gene matches: 7. CDR1 and CDR2 (germline): SGHRS, YFSETQ. The CDR3 sequence is 15 residues long. The CDR3 loop is CASSLGNAGGHEQYF. As DNA, the CDR3 is TGCGCCAGCAGCTTGGGAAATGCAGGGGGCCACGAGCAGTACTTC.

Within the sample, this clone is medium-sized. The chain links TRBV2 to TRBJ2-2, with TRBD1 identical over 8 bases. V shed 4 bases and J 2 bases; nucleotides not matched to a gene: 3. CDR1 is SNHLY and CDR2 is FYNNEI in the germline V gene. CDR3 size: 15 residues. This CDR3 reads CASSGQGRNTGELFF. The CDR3 DNA is TGTGCCAGCAGTGGACAGGGGCGAAACACCGGGGAGCTGTTTTTT.

The CDR3 here is CASSSDRGFNQPQHF. The CDR3, as DNA: TGTGCCAGCAGTTCCGACAGGGGTTTCAATCAGCCCCAGCATTTT. The chain carries TRBV2 and TRBJ1-5, with 8 positions matching TRBD1. This CDR3 region has 15 residues. V lost 5 bases to trimming and J lost 3 bases; unmatched junction nucleotides: 6. Germline V lookup: CDR1 SNHLY, CDR2 FYNNEI.

The rearrangement uses TRBV19 and TRBJ1-5, with 9 bases identical to TRBD1. CDR3 length: 14 amino acids. The V and J ends lost 6 bases and 2 bases, in that order; junction bases with no gene match: 2. CDR1 LNHDA and CDR2 SQIVND come from the germline V gene (reference sequence). Here the CDR3 DNA reads TGTGCCAGTAGGGGGACAGGGCGCAATCAGCCCCAGCATTTT. Amino acid sequence: CASRGTGRNQPQHF.

The CDR3 protein is CASSLVGVSAQGVTQYF. The CDR3 DNA follows: TGTGCCAGCAGCTTAGTAGGGGTCTCCGCCCAAGGGGTGACCCAGTACTTC. The chain employs TRBV7-2 and TRBJ2-5; tentative D call: TRBD1 (5 bases). The V gene's germline CDR1 is SGHTA and CDR2 FQGNSA. The ends were cut back, 1 base at V and 7 bases at J, with 22 bases in the middle. There are 17 residues in the CDR3. The full variable domain, with the rest looked up from reference TRBV7-2 and TRBJ2-5, is GAGVSQSPSNKVTEKGKDVELRCDPISGHTALYWYRQSLGQGLEFLIYFQGNSAPDKSGLPSDRFSAERTGGSVSTLTIQRTQQEDSAVYLCASSLVGVSAQGVTQYFGPGTRLLVL.

The gene calls are TRBV7-9 and TRBJ1-2, with TRBD1 matching over 8 bases. Germline V lookup: CDR1 SEHNR, CDR2 FQNEAQ (reference sequence). V lost 5 bases to trimming and J lost 3 bases; unmatched junction nucleotides: 8. The CDR3 is made up of 15 amino acids. CDR3 protein: CASSRGTTGDYGYTF. DNA of the CDR3: TGTGCCAGCAGCCGGGGGACGACAGGGGACTATGGCTACACCTTC.

A few counts support this clone. The rearrangement links TRBV5-1 to TRBJ1-1; 8 nucleotides align to TRBD1. The V and J ends lost 2 bases and 4 bases, in that order; junction bases with no gene match: 1. Looked up from germline, CDR1 is SGHRS and CDR2 is YFSETQ. The CDR3 loop spans 13 amino acids. The CDR3 region has the DNA TGCGCCAGCAGCTTAACAGGGGGCACTGAAGCTTTCTTT. It translates to CASSLTGGTEAFF.

The chain links TRBV30 to TRBJ2-3, with 7 bases identical to TRBD2. The CDR3 extends over 14 amino acids. The germline V gene encodes CDR1 GTSNPN and CDR2 SVGIG (reference sequence). V lost 3 bases, J lost 11 bases, and 14 bases stayed unmatched. The CDR3 here is CAWRDLSGSREQYF. In DNA form, the CDR3 reads TGTGCCTGGAGAGATCTTAGCGGGTCCAGGGAGCAGTATTTT.

The chain employs TRBV9 and TRBJ2-2; 9 bases line up with TRBD1. This CDR3 spans 17 amino acids. Germline lookup yields CDR1 SGDLS and CDR2 YYNGEE. Germline trimming cut 1 base from V and 2 bases from J; bases unmatched to any gene: 6. CDR3 residues: CASSVPRDRANTGELFF. CDR3 sequence (DNA): TGTGCCAGCAGCGTACCCCGGGACAGGGCAAACACCGGGGAGCTGTTTTTT.

V and J are TRBV6-5 and TRBJ1-1; no clear D gene. The CDR3 sequence is 12 residues long. From germline, CDR1 is MNHEY and CDR2 SVGAGI. Trimming took off 5 bases at V and 7 bases at J, with 11 bases between the two ends. The CDR3 protein is CASSTLGGEAFF. The CDR3 coding sequence is TGTGCCAGCAGTACCCTCGGTGGTGAAGCTTTCTTT.

The gene calls are TRBV4-2 and TRBJ1-1; a weak D match, TRBD1 (6 bases). The germline V and J ends were trimmed by 4 bases and 4 bases, with 16 bases remaining between them. This CDR3 is 15 amino acids long. CDR1 is LGHNA and CDR2 is YNFKEQ in the germline V gene. CDR3 in DNA: TGTGCCAGCAGCCCCGGGACAACGGAGAGCACTGAAGCTTTCTTT. Amino acid sequence: CASSPGTTESTEAFF.

The rearrangement joins TRBV4-2 to TRBJ2-2; 11 bases line up with TRBD2. The CDR3 extends over 20 amino acids. V was clipped by 4 bases and J by 0 bases; unmatched bases: 13. CDR1 is LGHNA, CDR2 YNFKEQ, per germline. CDR3 sequence reads: CASSPLAGTSGASNTGELFF. The CDR3, as DNA: TGTGCCAGCAGCCCCCTAGCTGGGACTAGCGGAGCTTCGAACACCGGGGAGCTGTTTTTT.

This sequence joins TRBV4-3 and TRBJ2-7; TRBD1 might be the D (5 bases). CDR1 is LGHNA, CDR2 YSLEER, per germline. The CDR3 is 13 residues long. The V gene lost 5 bases and the J gene lost 1 base, with 9 bases spanning the gap. The CDR3 DNA reads as TGCGCCAGCAGCTTTGACAGTTCCTACGAGCAGTACTTC. It encodes CASSFDSSYEQYF.

J is TRBJ1-2 and V is TRBV27; D unresolved. The V gene's germline CDR1 is MNHEY and CDR2 SMNVEV (reference sequence). Trimming removed 6 bases from V and 7 bases from J, with 15 bases in between. This CDR3 spans 13 amino acids. CDR3 sequence (DNA): TGTGCCAGCAGCTCTCTGGCCTTTGGTGGCTACACCTTC. Translated: CASSSLAFGGYTF.

This chain links TRBV6-5 with TRBJ2-5, with 9 bases fitting TRBD1. In germline, CDR1 is MNHEY, CDR2 SVGAGI. CDR3 length: 15 amino acids. V gave up 2 bases and J gave up 4 bases; unmatched junction bases: 5. The CDR3 spells CASSYGTGRRETQYF. CDR3 sequence (DNA): TGTGCCAGCAGTTACGGGACAGGGAGAAGAGAGACCCAGTACTTC.

This chain uses TRBV19 with TRBJ1-1, with TRBD1 matching 8 bases. V lost 6 bases and J lost 1; bases outside the gene matches: 10. Germline-derived CDR1 and CDR2 are LNHDA and SQIVND (reference sequence). The CDR3 length is 16 residues. The CDR3 protein is CASRPGQDLGNTEAFF. Here the CDR3 DNA reads TGTGCCAGTAGGCCGGGACAGGACCTGGGGAACACTGAAGCTTTCTTT.

The chain joins TRBV7-9 to TRBJ1-2; TRBD1 aligns across 8 bases. Germline CDR1 is SEHNR and CDR2 is FQNEAQ (reference sequence). The CDR3 runs 14 residues. V lost 7 bases, J lost 5 bases, and 9 bases stayed unmatched. CDR3: CASIQSQGVYGYTF. The CDR3 nucleotides read TGTGCCAGCATCCAATCACAGGGGGTTTATGGCTACACCTTC.

The chain is built from TRBV20-1 and TRBJ2-7, with D tentatively TRBD2 (5 bases). Trimming took off 4 bases at V and 7 bases at J, with 11 bases between the two ends. The CDR3 loop spans 11 amino acids. CDR1 and CDR2 (germline): DFQATT, SNEGSKA (reference sequence). In nucleotides, the CDR3 is TGCAGTGCTATGGCCCGGGAAGAGCAGTACTTC. Its protein product is CSAMAREEQYF.

The chain joins TRBV11-2 to TRBJ2-5; TRBD2 aligns across 9 bases. J gave up 5 bases and V 1 base, and 11 bases lay outside the gene matches. CDR3 length: 17 amino acids. Germline-derived CDR1 and CDR2 are SGHAT and FQNNGV. CDR3 region: CASSLGPPGTSYETQYF. The CDR3 nucleotides are TGTGCCAGCAGCTTAGGGCCCCCCGGGACTAGCTACGAGACCCAGTACTTC.

The chain carries TRBV19 and TRBJ2-2; 11 nucleotides agree with TRBD1. This CDR3 comprises 16 residues. Germline V lookup: CDR1 LNHDA, CDR2 SQIVND (reference sequence). The junction had 11 bases not matched to a gene; V was cut back by 6 bases and J by 8 bases. Here the CDR3 reads CASSIGQGASAGELFF. The CDR3 nucleotides are TGTGCCAGTAGCATCGGACAGGGGGCAAGCGCTGGGGAGCTGTTTTTT.